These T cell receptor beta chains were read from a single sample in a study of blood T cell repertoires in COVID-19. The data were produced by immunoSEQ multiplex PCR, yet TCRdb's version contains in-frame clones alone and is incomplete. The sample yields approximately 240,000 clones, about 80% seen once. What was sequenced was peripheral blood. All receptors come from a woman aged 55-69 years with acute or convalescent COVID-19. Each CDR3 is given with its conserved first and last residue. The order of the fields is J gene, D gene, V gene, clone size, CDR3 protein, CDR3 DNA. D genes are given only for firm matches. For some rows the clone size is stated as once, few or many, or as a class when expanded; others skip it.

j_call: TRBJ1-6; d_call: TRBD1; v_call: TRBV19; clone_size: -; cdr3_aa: CASSTGQGNSPLHF; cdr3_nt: TGTGCCAGTAGTACAGGACAGGGTAATTCACCCCTCCACTTT
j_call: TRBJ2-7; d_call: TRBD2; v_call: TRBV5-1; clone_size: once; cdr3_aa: CASSLRSLRGEDEQYF; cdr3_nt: TGCGCCAGCAGCTTGAGATCTCTGCGGGGGGAGGACGAGCAGTACTTC
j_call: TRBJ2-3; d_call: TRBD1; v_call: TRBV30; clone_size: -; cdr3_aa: CAWSQGGQIDTQYF; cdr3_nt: TGTGCCTGGAGCCAAGGGGGCCAGATTGATACGCAGTATTTT
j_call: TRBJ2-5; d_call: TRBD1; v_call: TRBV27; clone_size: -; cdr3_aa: CASSLSGTALETQYF; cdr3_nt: TGTGCCAGCAGTTTATCCGGGACAGCCTTAGAGACCCAGTACTTC
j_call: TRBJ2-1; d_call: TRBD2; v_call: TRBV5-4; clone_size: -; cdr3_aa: CASSLMGGSGSPNEQFF; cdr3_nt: TGTGCCAGCAGCCTAATGGGGGGTAGCGGGTCCCCGAATGAGCAGTTCTTC
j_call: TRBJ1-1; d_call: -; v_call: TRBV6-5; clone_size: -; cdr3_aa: CASSYRTENTEAFF; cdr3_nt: TGTGCCAGCAGTTACCGAACAGAAAACACTGAAGCTTTCTTT
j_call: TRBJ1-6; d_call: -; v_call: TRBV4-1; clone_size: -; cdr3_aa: CASSQVLFLGSSYNSPLHF; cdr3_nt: TGCGCCAGCAGCCAAGTTCTTTTCCTGGGGAGCTCCTATAATTCACCCCTCCACTTT
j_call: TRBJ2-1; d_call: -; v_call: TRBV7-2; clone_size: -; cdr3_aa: CASSLNRGFGNEQFF; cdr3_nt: TGTGCCAGCAGCTTAAATCGGGGGTTTGGAAATGAGCAGTTCTTC
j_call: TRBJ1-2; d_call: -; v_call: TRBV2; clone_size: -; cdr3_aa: CASSEDSSNYGYTF; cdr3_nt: TGTGCCAGCAGTGAAGACAGCTCTAACTATGGCTACACCTTC
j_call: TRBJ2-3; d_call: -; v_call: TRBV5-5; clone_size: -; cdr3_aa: CASSWRDSHTDTQYF; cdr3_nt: TGTGCCAGCAGCTGGCGGGACTCTCACACAGATACGCAGTATTTT
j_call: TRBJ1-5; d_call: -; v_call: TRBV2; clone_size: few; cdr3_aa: CASSGRQNSNQPQHF; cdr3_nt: TGTGCCAGCAGCGGCCGACAGAATAGCAATCAGCCCCAGCATTTT
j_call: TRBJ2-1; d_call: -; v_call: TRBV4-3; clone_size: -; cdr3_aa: CASSQEFLGGHEQFF; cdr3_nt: TGCGCCAGCAGCCAAGAATTCCTGGGGGGACATGAGCAGTTCTTC
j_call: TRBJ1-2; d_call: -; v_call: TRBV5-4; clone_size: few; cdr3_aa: CASSLRVSSGYTF; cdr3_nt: TGTGCCAGCAGCTTACGGGTTTCTTCTGGCTACACCTTC
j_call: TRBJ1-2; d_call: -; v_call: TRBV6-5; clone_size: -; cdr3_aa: CASTLEGQRNYGYTF; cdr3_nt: TGTGCCAGCACCTTAGAAGGACAGAGGAACTATGGCTACACCTTC
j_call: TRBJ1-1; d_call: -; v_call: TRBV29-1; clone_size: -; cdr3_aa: CSAGEAEAFF; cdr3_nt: TGCAGCGCCGGGGAGGCAGAAGCTTTCTTT
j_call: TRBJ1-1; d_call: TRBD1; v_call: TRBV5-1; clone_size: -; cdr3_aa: CASSPSGTGGMDTEAFF; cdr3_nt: TGCGCCAGCAGCCCGTCCGGGACAGGGGGGATGGACACTGAAGCTTTCTTT
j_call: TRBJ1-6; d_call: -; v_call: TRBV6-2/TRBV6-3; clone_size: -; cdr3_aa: CASSYGQASFLTPLHF; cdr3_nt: TGTGCCAGCAGTTACGGCCAGGCCAGTTTTTTAACGCCCCTCCACTTT
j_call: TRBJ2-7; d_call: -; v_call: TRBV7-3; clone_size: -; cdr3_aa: CASSFPRREQYF; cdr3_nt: TGTGCCAGCAGCTTTCCTAGGAGGGAGCAGTACTTC
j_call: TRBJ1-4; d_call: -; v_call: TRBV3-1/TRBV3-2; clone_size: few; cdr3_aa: CASSQNGMRAEKLFF; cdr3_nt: TGTGCCAGCAGCCAGAATGGGATGAGGGCTGAAAAACTGTTTTTT
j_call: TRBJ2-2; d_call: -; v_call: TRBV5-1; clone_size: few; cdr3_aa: CASSPNVGGAVGELFF; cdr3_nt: TGCGCCAGCAGCCCAAATGTTGGGGGGGCCGTTGGGGAGCTGTTTTTT
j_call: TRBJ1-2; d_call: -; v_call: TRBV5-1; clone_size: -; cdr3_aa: CASSLESPGIGYTF; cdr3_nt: TGCGCCAGCAGCTTAGAATCGCCGGGGATTGGCTACACCTTC
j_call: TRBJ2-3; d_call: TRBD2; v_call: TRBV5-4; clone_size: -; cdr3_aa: CASSLQGLADRTDTQYF; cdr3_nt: TGTGCCAGCAGCTTACAAGGACTAGCGGATCGCACAGATACGCAGTATTTT
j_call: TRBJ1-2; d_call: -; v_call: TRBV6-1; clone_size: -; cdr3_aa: CASSESGIIEVYGYTF; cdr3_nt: TGTGCCAGCAGTGAATCTGGAATAATCGAGGTCTATGGCTACACCTTC
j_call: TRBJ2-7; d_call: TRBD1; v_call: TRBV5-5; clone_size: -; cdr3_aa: CASSFGTGREQYF; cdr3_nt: TGTGCCAGCAGCTTCGGGACAGGGCGCGAGCAGTACTTC
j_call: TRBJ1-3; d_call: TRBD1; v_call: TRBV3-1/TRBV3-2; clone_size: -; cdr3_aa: CASSQVTGGGGNTIYF; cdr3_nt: TGTGCCAGCAGCCAAGTAACAGGGGGGGGTGGAAACACCATATATTTT
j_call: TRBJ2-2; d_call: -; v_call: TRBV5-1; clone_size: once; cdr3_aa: CASSPRGWGETGELFF; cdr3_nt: TGCGCCAGCAGCCCTAGGGGCTGGGGGGAAACCGGGGAGCTGTTTTTT
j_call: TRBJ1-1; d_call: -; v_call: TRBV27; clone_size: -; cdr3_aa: CASSLRGVGTEAFF; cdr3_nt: TGTGCCAGCAGTTTACGGGGTGTAGGCACTGAAGCTTTCTTT
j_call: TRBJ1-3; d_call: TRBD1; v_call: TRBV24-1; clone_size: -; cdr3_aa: CATSDMDWTGGKGNTIYF; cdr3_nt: TGTGCCACCAGTGATATGGACTGGACAGGGGGAAAGGGAAACACCATATATTTT
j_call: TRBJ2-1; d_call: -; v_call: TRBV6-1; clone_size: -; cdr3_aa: CASSEQVREQFF; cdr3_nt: TGTGCCAGCAGTGAACAGGTTCGAGAGCAGTTCTTC
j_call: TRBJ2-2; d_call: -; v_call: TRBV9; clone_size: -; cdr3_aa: CASSVGRELFF; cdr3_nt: TGTGCCAGCAGCGTAGGGCGGGAGCTGTTTTTT
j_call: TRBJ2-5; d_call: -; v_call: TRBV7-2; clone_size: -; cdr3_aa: CASRPSPGGRETQYF; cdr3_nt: TGTGCCAGCAGGCCCAGTCCGGGGGGCAGGGAGACCCAGTACTTC
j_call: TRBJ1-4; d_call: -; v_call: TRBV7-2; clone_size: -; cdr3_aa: CASSTHTTNEKLFF; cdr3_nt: TGTGCCAGCAGCACACACACAACTAATGAAAAACTGTTTTTT
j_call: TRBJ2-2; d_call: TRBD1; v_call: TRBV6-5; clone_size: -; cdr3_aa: CASSYSGQGSGELFF; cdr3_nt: TGTGCCAGCAGTTACTCGGGACAGGGGTCCGGGGAGCTGTTTTTT
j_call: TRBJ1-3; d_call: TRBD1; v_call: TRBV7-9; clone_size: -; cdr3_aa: CASSLGQRNTIYF; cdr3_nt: TGTGCCAGCAGCTTGGGACAGCGAAACACCATATATTTT
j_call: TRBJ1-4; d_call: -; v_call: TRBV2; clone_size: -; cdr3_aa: CASSFDRNNEKLFF; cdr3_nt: TGTGCCAGCAGTTTCGACAGGAATAATGAAAAACTGTTTTTT
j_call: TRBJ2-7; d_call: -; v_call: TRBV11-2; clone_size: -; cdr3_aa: CASSLDLSLAYEQYF; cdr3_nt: TGTGCCAGCAGCTTAGACCTCTCGTTAGCCTACGAGCAGTACTTC
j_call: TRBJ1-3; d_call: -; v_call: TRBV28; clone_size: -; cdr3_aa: CASLPYFSGNTIYF; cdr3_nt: TGTGCCAGCCTACCATACTTCTCTGGAAACACCATATATTTT
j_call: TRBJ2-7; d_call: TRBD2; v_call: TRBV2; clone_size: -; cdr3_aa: CASGGATSGGAYEQYF; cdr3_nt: TGTGCCAGCGGAGGGGCCACTAGCGGGGGTGCCTACGAGCAGTACTTC
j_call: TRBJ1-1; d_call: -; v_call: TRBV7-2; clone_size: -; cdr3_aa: CASSSEGGRSTEAFF; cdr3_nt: TGTGCCAGCAGCTCCGAGGGGGGGAGAAGCACTGAAGCTTTCTTT
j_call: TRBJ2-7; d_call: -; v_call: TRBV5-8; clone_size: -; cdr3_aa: CASRPLRGLTSYEQYF; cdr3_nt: TGTGCCAGCAGGCCCTTAAGGGGCCTCACCTCCTACGAGCAGTACTTC
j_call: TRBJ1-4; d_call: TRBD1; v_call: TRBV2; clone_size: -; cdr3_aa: CASMAGQRNEKLFF; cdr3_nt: TGTGCCAGCATGGCGGGACAGCGTAATGAAAAACTGTTTTTT
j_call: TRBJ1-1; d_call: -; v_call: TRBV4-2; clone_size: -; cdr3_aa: CASSQETRGYTEAFF; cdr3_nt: TGTGCCAGCAGCCAAGAAACTCGGGGGTACACTGAAGCTTTCTTT
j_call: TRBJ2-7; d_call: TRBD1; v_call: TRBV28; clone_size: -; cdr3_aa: CASRPDRAGEQYF; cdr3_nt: TGTGCCAGCAGACCGGACAGGGCAGGCGAGCAGTACTTC
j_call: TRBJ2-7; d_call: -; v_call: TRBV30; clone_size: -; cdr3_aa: CAWVRLNSYEQYF; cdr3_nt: TGTGCCTGGGTAAGACTAAACTCCTACGAGCAGTACTTC
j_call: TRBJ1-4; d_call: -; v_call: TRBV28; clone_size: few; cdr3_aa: CASSLSRNEKLFF; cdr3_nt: TGTGCCAGCAGTTTATCCCGGAATGAAAAACTGTTTTTT
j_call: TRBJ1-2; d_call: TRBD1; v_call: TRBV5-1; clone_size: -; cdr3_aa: CASSSDRGTGYTF; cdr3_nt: TGCGCCAGCAGTTCCGACAGGGGGACCGGCTACACCTTC
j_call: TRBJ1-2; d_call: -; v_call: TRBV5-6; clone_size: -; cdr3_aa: CASSLGQFYGYTF; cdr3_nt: TGTGCCAGCAGTTTGGGGCAGTTCTATGGCTACACCTTC
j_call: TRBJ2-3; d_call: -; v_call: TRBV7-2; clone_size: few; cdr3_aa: CASSAQGGGVTDTQYF; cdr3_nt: TGTGCCAGCAGCGCCCAGGGTGGAGGGGTCACAGATACGCAGTATTTT
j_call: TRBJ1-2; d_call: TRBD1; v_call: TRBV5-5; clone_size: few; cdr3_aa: CASSYGQGANYGYTF; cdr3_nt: TGTGCCAGCAGCTATGGACAGGGGGCAAACTATGGCTACACCTTC
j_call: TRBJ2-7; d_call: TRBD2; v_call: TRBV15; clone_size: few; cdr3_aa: CATSRETGGSYEQYF; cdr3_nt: TGTGCCACCAGCAGAGAGACGGGGGGGAGCTACGAGCAGTACTTC
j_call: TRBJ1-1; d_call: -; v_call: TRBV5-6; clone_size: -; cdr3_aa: CASSLLRGEAFF; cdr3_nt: TGTGCCAGCAGCTTGTTAAGGGGAGAAGCTTTCTTT
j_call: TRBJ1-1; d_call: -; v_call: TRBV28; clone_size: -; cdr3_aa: CASSYIVSEAFF; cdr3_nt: TGTGCCAGCAGTTATATAGTCTCTGAAGCTTTCTTT
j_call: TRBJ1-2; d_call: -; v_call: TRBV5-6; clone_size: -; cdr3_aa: CASSLEVRASYGYTF; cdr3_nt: TGTGCCAGCAGCTTGGAAGTCAGGGCGAGCTATGGCTACACCTTC
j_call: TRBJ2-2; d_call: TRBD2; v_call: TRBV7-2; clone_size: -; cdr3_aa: CASSLGSLAGRELFF; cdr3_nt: TGTGCCAGCAGCTTAGGATCCCTAGCGGGGCGGGAGCTGTTTTTT
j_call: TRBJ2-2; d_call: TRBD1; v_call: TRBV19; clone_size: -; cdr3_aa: CASRDRANTGELFF; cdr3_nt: TGTGCCAGCAGGGACAGGGCGAACACCGGGGAGCTGTTTTTT
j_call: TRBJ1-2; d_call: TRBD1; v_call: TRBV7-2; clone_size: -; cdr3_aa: CASSSTGGNYGYTF; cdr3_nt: TGTGCCAGCAGCTCGACAGGGGGAAACTATGGCTACACCTTC
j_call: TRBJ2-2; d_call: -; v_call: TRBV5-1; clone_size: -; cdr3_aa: CASSLKVLGTVAGELFF; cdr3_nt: TGCGCCAGCAGCTTGAAGGTGTTAGGGACTGTCGCCGGGGAGCTGTTTTTT